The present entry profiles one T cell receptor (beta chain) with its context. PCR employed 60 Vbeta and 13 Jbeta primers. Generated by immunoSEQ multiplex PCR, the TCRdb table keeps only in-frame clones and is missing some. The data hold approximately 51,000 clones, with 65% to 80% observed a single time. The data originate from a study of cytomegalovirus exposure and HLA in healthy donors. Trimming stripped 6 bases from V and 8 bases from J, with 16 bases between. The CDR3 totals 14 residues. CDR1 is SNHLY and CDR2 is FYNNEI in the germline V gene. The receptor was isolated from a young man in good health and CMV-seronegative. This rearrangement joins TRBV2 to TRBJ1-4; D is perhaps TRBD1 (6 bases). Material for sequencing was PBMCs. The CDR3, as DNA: TGTGCCAGCAGGGTCACAGGGCGTTGGGAAAAACTGTTTTTT. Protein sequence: CASRVTGRWEKLFF.